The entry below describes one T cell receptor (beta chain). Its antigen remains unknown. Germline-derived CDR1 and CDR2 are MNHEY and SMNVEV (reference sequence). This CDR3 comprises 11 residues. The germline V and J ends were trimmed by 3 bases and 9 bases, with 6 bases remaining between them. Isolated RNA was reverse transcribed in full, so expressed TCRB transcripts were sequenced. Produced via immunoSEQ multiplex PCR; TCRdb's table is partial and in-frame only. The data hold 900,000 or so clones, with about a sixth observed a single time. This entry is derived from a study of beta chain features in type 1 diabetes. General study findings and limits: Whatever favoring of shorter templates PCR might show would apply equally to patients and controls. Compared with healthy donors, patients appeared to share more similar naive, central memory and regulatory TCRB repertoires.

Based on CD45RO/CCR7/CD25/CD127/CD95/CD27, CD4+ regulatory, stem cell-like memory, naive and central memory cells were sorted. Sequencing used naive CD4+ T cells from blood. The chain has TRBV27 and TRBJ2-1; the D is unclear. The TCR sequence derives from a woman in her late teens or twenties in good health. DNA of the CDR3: TGTGCCAGCAGTTTGCGGTCTGAGCAGTTCTTC. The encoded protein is CASSLRSEQFF.